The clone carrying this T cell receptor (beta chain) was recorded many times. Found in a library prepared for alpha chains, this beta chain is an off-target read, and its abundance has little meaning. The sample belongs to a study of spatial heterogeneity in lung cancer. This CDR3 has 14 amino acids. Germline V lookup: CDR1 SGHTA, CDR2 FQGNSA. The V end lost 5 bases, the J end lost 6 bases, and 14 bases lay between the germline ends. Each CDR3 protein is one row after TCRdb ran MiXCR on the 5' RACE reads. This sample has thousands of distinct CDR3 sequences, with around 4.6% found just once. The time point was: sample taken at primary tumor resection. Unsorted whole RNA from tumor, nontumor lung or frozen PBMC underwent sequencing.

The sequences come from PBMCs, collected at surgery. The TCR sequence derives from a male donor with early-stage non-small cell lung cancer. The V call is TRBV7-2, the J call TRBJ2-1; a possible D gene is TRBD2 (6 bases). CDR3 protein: CASSAVWGVNEQFF. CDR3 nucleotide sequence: TGTGCCAGCAGCGCAGTGTGGGGGGTCAATGAGCAGTTCTTC.